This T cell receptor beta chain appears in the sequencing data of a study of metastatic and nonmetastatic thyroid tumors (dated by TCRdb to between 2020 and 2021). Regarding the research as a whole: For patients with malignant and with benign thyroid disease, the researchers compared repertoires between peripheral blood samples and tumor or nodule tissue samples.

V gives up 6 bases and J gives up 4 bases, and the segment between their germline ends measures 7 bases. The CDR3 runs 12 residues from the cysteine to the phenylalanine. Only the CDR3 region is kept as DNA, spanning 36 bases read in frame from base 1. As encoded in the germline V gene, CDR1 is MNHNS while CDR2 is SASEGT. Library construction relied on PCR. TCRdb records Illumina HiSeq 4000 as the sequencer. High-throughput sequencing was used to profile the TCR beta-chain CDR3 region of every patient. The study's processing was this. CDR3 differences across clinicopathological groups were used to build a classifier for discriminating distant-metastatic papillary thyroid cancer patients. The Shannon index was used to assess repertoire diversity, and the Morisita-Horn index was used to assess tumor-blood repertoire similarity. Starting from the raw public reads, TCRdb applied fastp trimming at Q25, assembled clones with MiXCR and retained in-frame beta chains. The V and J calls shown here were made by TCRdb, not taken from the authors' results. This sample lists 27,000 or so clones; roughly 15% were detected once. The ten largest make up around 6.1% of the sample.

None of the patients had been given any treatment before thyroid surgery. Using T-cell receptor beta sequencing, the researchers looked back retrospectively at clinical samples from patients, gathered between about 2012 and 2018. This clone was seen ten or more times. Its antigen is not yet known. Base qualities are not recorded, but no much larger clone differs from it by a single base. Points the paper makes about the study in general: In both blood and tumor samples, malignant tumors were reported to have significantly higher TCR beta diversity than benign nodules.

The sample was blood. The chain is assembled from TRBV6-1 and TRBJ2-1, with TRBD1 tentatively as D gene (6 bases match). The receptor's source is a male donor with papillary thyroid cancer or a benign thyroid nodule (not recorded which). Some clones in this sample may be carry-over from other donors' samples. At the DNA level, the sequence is TGTGCCAGCAGGGGACAATACAATGAGCAGTTCTTC. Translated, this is CASRGQYNEQFF.